The T cell receptor (beta chain) under discussion was sequenced for a study of blood T cell repertoires in COVID-19. Germline CDR1 and CDR2: LGHDT and YNNKEL (reference sequence). The CDR3 runs 15 residues. The V end was cut by 9 bases, the J end by 1 base, with 18 bases between. Clinical history as reported by participants underpinned cohort assignment. Either two negative PCRs, clearance, or symptom resolution qualified Cohort 3 donors as recovered. Method: immunoSEQ multiplex PCR; TCRdb's copy keeps in-frame clones and lacks some. Of 400,000 or so clones listed, approximately 90% are singletons. The TCR comes from a man aged 25 to 45 who had recovered from COVID-19. The sequenced sample consisted of PBMCs or T cells enriched from blood (not recorded which). This chain connects TRBV3-1 (or the pseudogene TRBV3-2) to TRBJ1-2; TRBD1 is a possible D gene (5 bases). The CDR3 coding sequence is TGTGCCAGTAGGCCCCGGGGGACCATTAACTATGGCTACACCTTC. Protein: CASRPRGTINYGYTF.